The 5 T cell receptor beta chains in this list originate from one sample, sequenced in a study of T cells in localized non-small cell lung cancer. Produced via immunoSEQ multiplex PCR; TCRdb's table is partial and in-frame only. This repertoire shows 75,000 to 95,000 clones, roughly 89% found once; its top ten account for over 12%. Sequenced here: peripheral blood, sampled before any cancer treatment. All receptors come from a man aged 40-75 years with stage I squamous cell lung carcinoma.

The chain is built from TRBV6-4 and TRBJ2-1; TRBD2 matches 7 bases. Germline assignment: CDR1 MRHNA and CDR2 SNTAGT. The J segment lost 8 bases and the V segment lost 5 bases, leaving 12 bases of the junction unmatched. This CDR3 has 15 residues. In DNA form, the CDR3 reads TGTGCCAGCAGTCGTCTAGCGGCCACAACTGATGAGCAGTTCTTC. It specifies CASSRLAATTDEQFF.

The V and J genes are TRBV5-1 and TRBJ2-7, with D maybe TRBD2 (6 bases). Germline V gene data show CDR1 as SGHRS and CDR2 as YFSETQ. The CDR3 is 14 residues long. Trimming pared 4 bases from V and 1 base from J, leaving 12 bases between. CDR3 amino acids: CASSPGDLSYEQYF. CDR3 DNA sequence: TGCGCCAGCAGCCCCGGGGACTTATCCTACGAGCAGTACTTC.

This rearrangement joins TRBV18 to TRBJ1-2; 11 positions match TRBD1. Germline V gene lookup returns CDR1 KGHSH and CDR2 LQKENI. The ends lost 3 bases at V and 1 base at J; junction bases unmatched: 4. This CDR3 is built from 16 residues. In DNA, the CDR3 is TGTGCCAGCTCACCGCCGGGACAGGGGGTTAACTATGGCTACACCTTC. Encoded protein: CASSPPGQGVNYGYTF.

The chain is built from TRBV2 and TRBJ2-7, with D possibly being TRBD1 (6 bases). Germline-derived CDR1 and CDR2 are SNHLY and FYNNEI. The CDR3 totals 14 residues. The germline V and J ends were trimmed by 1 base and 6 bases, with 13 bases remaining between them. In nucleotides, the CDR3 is TGTGCCAGCAGTGAAGTGAGACAGGAAACCGAGCAGTACTTC. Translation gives CASSEVRQETEQYF.

CDR3 nucleotide sequence: TGCAGTGCTTCCGTTGGAGATACGCAGTATTTT. The encoded protein is CSASVGDTQYF. The genes are TRBV20-1 and TRBJ2-3; unclear D gene. Trimming removed 5 bases from V and 5 bases from J, with 8 bases in between. Germline V gene sequence: CDR1 DFQATT, CDR2 SNEGSKA (reference sequence). The CDR3 contains 11 residues.